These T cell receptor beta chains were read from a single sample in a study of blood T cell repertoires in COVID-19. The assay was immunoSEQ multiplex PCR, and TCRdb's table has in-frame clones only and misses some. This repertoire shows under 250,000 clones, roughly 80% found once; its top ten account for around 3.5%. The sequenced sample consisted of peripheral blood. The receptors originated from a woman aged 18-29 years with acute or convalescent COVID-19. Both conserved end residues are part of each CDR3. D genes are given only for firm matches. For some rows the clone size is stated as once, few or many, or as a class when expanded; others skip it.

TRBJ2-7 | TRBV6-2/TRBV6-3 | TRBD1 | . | CASSSPYDRGYEQYF | TGTGCCAGCAGCAGCCCCTACGACAGGGGCTACGAGCAGTACTTC
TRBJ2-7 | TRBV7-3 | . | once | CASSLMGDEQYF | TGTGCCAGCAGCTTAATGGGAGACGAGCAGTACTTC
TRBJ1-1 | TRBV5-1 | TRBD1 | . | CASSLIGTGRNTEAFF | TGCGCCAGCAGCTTGATCGGGACAGGGAGGAACACTGAAGCTTTCTTT
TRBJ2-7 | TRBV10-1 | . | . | CASSPRAVSYEQYF | TGCGCCAGCAGCCCGCGAGCGGTTAGCTACGAGCAGTACTTC
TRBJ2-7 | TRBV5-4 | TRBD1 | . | CASSLRQGAYEQYF | TGTGCCAGCAGCTTGCGCCAGGGGGCCTACGAGCAGTACTTC
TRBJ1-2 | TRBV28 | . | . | CASSLAQGNYGYTF | TGTGCCAGCAGTTTGGCACAGGGAAACTATGGCTACACCTTC
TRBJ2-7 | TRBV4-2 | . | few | CASSQAGGPTYEQYF | TGTGCCAGCAGCCAAGCTGGAGGGCCTACCTACGAGCAGTACTTC
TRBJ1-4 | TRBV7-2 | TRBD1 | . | CASSPAGTVNEKLFF | TGTGCCAGCAGCCCCGCCGGGACAGTTAATGAAAAACTGTTTTTT
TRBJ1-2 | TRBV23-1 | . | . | CASSHRRHYTF | TGCGCCAGCAGTCACCGTAGACACTACACCTTC
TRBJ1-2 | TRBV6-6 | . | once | CASSYRSGNRAYGYTF | TGTGCCAGCAGTTACCGGTCAGGCAACAGGGCCTATGGCTACACCTTC
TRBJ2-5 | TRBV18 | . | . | CASSRPSAGETQYF | TGTGCCAGCTCCCGTCCATCTGCCGGGGAGACCCAGTACTTC
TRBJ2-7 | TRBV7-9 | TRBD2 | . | CASSLSGTSSYEQYF | TGTGCCAGCAGTCTTAGCGGGACGAGCTCCTACGAGCAGTACTTC